These T cell receptor beta chains were read from a single sample in a study of blood T cell repertoires in COVID-19. Some clones are missing from TCRdb's copy, which holds only in-frame ones; the method was immunoSEQ multiplex PCR. The repertoire has a few hundred thousand clones, around 86% of them found once; the top ten carry roughly 2.2%. The sample comprised peripheral blood. Receptors originate from a man aged 50-60 years with acute or convalescent COVID-19. The CDR3 runs from the conserved cysteine through the conserved F or W. D genes are given only for firm matches. Clone size is shown for a subset of rows, as once, few, many or a class of expanded clone.

TRBV5-4,TRBD1,-,TRBJ2-7,CASSPTGGRNEQYF,TGTGCCAGCAGCCCGACAGGGGGCAGGAATGAGCAGTACTTC
TRBV7-8,TRBD2,-,TRBJ2-3,CASSSGLAGDTQYF,TGTGCCAGCAGCTCGGGACTAGCGGGGGATACGCAGTATTTT
TRBV2,-,-,TRBJ1-1,CASRGVFEAFF,TGTGCCAGCAGGGGCGTCTTTGAAGCTTTCTTT
TRBV6-4,TRBD1,-,TRBJ2-3,CASSEQGTDTQYF,TGTGCCAGCAGTGAACAGGGGACAGATACGCAGTATTTT
TRBV9,-,-,TRBJ1-1,CASSPQETEAFF,TGTGCCAGCAGCCCACAGGAGACTGAAGCTTTCTTT
TRBV7-8,-,-,TRBJ1-3,CASSLAHGNTIYF,TGTGCCAGCAGCTTAGCTCATGGAAACACCATATATTTT
TRBV5-4,TRBD1,-,TRBJ1-2,CASSSPGQGRYGYTF,TGTGCCAGCAGCTCGCCGGGACAGGGGCGCTATGGCTACACCTTC
TRBV30,TRBD2,-,TRBJ2-3,CAWRAGGQSQYF,TGTGCCTGGAGAGCGGGGGGGCAATCGCAGTATTTT
TRBV4-2,-,once,TRBJ1-1,CASSQVQGPEAFF,TGTGCCAGCAGCCAGGTACAGGGCCCTGAAGCTTTCTTT
TRBV6-4,-,few,TRBJ2-1,CASSDWAGQPLGEQFF,TGTGCCAGCAGTGACTGGGCAGGCCAACCTTTGGGTGAGCAGTTCTTC
TRBV10-2,TRBD1,-,TRBJ2-7,CASRDGQGPYEQYF,TGCGCCAGCAGGGACGGACAGGGGCCCTACGAGCAGTACTTC
TRBV7-3,TRBD2,-,TRBJ2-5,CASSPTSGGARETQYF,TGTGCCAGCAGCCCCACTAGCGGGGGGGCGAGGGAGACCCAGTACTTC
TRBV24-1,-,-,TRBJ2-5,CATSEGAKETQYF,TGTGCCACCAGTGAGGGGGCGAAAGAGACCCAGTACTTC
TRBV19,TRBD2,-,TRBJ2-7,CASRSEPAGEQYF,TGTGCCAGTAGGTCGGAGCCAGCGGGGGAGCAGTACTTC
TRBV21-1,-,-,TRBJ1-2,CASSIRQGPANYGYTF,TGTGCCAGCAGCATACGACAGGGCCCAGCTAACTATGGCTACACCTTC
TRBV30,TRBD2,-,TRBJ2-6,CAWSVGGSSGANVLTF,TGTGCCTGGAGTGTGGGGGGGAGCTCTGGGGCCAACGTCCTGACTTTC
TRBV5-6,-,-,TRBJ1-4,CASSFRGASLSGILF,TGTGCCAGCAGCTTCCGGGGGGCGAGTCTGTCAGGGATTCTTTTT
TRBV19,-,once,TRBJ2-7,CASSVGQHLEQYF,TGTGCCAGTAGTGTAGGACAGCATCTCGAGCAGTACTTC
TRBV2,TRBD2,once,TRBJ2-3,CASSQTSPDTQYF,TGTGCCAGCAGTCAGACTAGCCCAGATACGCAGTATTTT
TRBV13,TRBD2,once,TRBJ2-7,CASSPQGGRGVRYEQYF,TGTGCCAGCAGCCCGCAGGGAGGGCGGGGGGTTCGGTACGAGCAGTACTTC
TRBV7-6,-,-,TRBJ2-1,CASSLEAGSRGINEQFF,TGTGCCAGCAGCTTAGAAGCCGGCAGTAGAGGAATCAATGAGCAGTTCTTC
TRBV7-3,-,-,TRBJ1-3,CASSPRGGSGNTIYF,TGTGCCAGCAGCCCAAGGGGGGGCTCTGGAAACACCATATATTTT
TRBV5-1,TRBD1,-,TRBJ2-7,CASSLAGQGAGEQYF,TGCGCCAGCAGCTTGGCCGGGCAGGGGGCAGGCGAGCAGTACTTC
TRBV3-1/TRBV3-2,TRBD2,-,TRBJ2-7,CASSQARPSGAPYEQYF,TGTGCCAGCAGCCAAGCGAGGCCTAGCGGGGCCCCCTACGAGCAGTACTTC
TRBV5-5,TRBD1,-,TRBJ1-2,CASSLGGQGGNGYTF,TGTGCCAGCAGCTTGGGTGGACAGGGGGGGAATGGCTACACCTTC